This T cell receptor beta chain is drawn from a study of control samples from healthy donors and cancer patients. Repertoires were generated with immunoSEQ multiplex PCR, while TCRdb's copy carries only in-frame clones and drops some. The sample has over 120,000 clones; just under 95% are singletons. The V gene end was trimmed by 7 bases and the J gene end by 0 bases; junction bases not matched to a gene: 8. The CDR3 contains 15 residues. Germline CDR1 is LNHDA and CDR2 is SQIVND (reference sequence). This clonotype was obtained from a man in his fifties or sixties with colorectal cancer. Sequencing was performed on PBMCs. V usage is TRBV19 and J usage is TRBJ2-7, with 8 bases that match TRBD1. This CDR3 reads CASTPPQGDSYEQYF. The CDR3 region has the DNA TGTGCCAGTACCCCCCCACAGGGGGACTCCTACGAGCAGTACTTC. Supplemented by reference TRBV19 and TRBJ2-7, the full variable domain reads DGGITQSPKYLFRKEGQNVTLSCEQNLNHDAMYWYRQDPGQGLRLIYYSQIVNDFQKGDIAEGYSVSREKKESFPLTVTSAQKNPTAFYLCASTPPQGDSYEQYFGPGTRLTVT.